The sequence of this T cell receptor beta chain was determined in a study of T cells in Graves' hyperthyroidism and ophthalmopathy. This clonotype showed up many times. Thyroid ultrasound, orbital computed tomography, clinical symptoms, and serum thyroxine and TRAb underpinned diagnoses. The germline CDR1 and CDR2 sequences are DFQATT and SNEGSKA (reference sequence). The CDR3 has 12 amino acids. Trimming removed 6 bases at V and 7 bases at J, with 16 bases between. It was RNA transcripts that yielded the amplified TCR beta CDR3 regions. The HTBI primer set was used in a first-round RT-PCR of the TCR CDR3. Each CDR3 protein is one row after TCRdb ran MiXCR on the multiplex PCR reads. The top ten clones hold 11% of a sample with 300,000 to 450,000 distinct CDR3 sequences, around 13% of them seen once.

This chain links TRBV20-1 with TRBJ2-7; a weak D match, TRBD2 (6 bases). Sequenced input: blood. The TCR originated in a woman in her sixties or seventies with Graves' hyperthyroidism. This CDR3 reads CSAEGTFREQYF. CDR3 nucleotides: TGCAGTGCCGAAGGGACTTTCCGAGAGCAGTACTTC.